This entry is about one T cell receptor beta chain. TCRdb's copy holds only in-frame clones and misses some; the assay was immunoSEQ multiplex PCR. The table has more than 9,000 clones, about 94% seen once. The data derive from a study of technical replicates of blood from a handful of donors. Germline V CDR1 and CDR2: KGHSH, LQKENI. This CDR3 is 14 amino acids long. The germline V and J ends were trimmed by 2 bases and 4 bases, with 11 bases remaining between them. The chain has TRBV18 and TRBJ1-2; D gene unclear. This TCR was sampled from a human donor in good health. Sequencing was performed on PBMCs. The CDR3: CASSPGENLYGYTF. CDR3 in DNA: TGTGCCAGCTCACCAGGGGAGAACCTCTATGGCTACACCTTC.